The sequence of this TCR beta chain was determined in a study of monozygotic twins with inflammatory bowel disease. Note on this clonotype: Its cognate antigen is unknown.

This CDR3 contains 14 residues. Germline V CDR1 and CDR2: MNHEY, SVGEGT. TCRdb reworked the 5' RACE reads into one entry per CDR3 protein, no DNA. The data include a few hundred thousand distinct CDR3 sequences; the top ten clones carry over 5%. Overall study findings and caveats: The authors found no support for a single strong IBD-associated signal or clonotype.

Sequenced input: blood. This TCR derives from a human donor with ulcerative colitis or Crohn's disease, or a healthy co-twin of an affected twin (not recorded which). The chain carries TRBV6-2 or TRBV6-3 and TRBJ2-6; TCRdb gives TRBD1 as the D gene, but with no DNA this cannot be confirmed. CDR3 residues: CASRDRSGANVLTF.